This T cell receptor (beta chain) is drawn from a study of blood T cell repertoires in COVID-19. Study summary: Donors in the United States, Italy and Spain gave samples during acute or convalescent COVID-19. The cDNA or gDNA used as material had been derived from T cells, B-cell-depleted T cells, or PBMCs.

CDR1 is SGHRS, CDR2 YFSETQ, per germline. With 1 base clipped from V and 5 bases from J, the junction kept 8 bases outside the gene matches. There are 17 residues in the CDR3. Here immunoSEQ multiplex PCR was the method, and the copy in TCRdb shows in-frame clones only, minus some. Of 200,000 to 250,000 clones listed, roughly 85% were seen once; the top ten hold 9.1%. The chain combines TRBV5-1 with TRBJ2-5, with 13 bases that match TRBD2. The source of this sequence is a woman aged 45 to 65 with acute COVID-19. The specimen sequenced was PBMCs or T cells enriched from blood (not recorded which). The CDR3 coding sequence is TGCGCCAGCAGCTTGAGAGGCACTAGCGGGGGGGGTGAGACCCAGTACTTC. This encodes CASSLRGTSGGGETQYF.